This T cell receptor beta chain was sequenced for a study of sequential checkpoint blockade in melanoma. Across the study: Arm A got nivolumab then ipilimumab; arm B the reverse, 1:1. Both treatment sequences were followed by maintenance nivolumab.

Treatment in this sample: randomized to nivolumab then ipilimumab (arm A) or the reverse (arm B). Sorted cells were live CD3+CD8+, lacking CD19 and CD56, from PBMCs. The ends were cut back, 5 bases at V and 9 bases at J, with 19 bases in the middle. The CDR3 extends over 14 amino acids. Assay: immunoSEQ multiplex PCR; the TCRdb copy retains only in-frame clones and omits some. The table has about 21,000 clones, roughly 80% seen once. This sequence was found in a human donor with melanoma. The rearrangement links TRBV23-1 to TRBJ1-2; D not resolved. TRBV23-1 qualifies as an ORF whose function is uncertain. The sample in question was CD8+ T cells sorted from blood (inferred from file names), obtained from a patient given nivolumab and ipilimumab in sequence. CDR3 sequence: CASSYSGSFVSYTF. The CDR3 DNA reads as TGCGCCAGCAGTTATTCCGGGAGCTTTGTTAGCTACACCTTC.